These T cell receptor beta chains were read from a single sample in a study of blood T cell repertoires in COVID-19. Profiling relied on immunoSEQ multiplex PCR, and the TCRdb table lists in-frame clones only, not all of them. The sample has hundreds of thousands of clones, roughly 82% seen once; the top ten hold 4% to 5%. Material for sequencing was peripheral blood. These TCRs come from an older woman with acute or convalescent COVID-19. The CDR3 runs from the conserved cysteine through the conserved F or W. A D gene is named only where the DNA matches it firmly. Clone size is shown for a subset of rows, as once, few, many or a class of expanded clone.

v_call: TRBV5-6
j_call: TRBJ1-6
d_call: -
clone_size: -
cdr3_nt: TGTGCCAGCACTTCCGCCGGGTCGGGGAATTCACCCCTCCACTTT
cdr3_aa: CASTSAGSGNSPLHF

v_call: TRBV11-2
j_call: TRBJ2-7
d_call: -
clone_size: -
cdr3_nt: TGTGCCAGCAGCTTAGCAGACAAGAGCTCCTACGAGCAGTACTTC
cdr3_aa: CASSLADKSSYEQYF

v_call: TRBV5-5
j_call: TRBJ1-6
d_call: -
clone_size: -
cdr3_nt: TGTGCCAGCAGCTTGGATACAGGGCTATTTAATTCACCCCTCCACTTT
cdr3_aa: CASSLDTGLFNSPLHF

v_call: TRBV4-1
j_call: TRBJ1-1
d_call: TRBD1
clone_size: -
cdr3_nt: TGCGCCAGCAGCCCGGGACAGGGGGCAATCCTGCCGAACACTGAAGCTTTCTTT
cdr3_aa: CASSPGQGAILPNTEAFF

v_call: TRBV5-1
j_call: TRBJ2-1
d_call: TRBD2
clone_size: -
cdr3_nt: TGCGCCAGCAGCTCCCAACTAGCGGGGGGTAATGAGCAGTTCTTC
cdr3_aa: CASSSQLAGGNEQFF

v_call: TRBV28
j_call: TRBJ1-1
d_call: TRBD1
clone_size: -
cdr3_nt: TGTGCCAGCAGTCTGACAGGGGGCATGGAAGCTTTCTTT
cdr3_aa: CASSLTGGMEAFF

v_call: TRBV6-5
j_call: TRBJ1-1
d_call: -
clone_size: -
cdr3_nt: TGTGCCAGCATTCGGGAAGGACGAGGCACTGAAGCTTTCTTT
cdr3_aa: CASIREGRGTEAFF

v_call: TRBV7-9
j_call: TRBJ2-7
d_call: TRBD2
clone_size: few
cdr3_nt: TGTGCCAGCGACCGAGGCATAGCGGGGGCCCAAAAGTACTTC
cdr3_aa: CASDRGIAGAQKYF

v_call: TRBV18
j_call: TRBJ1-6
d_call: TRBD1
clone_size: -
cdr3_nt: TGTGCCAGCTCCCATGGACAGGGTGATTCTAATTCACCCCTCCACTTT
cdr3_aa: CASSHGQGDSNSPLHF

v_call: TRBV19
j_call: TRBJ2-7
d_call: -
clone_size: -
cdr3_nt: TGTGCCAGTAGTCCCCCGGGCAGGGCCAACTACGAGCAGTACTTC
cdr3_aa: CASSPPGRANYEQYF

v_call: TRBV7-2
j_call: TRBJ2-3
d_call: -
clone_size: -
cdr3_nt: TGTGCCAGCAGCTTCACAGGGACAGATACGCAGTATTTT
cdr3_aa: CASSFTGTDTQYF

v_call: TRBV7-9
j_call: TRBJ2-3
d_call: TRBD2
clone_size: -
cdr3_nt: TGTGCCAGCAGCTTCTCTAGCGGGGGCGGGGACACAGATACGCAGTATTTT
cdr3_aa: CASSFSSGGGDTDTQYF

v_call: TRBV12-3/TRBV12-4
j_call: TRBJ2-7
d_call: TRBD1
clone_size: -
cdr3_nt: TGTGCCAGCAGTTTCAACGGGGGACAGGAGGACTTC
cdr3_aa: CASSFNGGQEDF

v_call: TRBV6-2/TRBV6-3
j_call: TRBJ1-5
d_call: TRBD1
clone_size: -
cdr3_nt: TGTGCCAGCAGTTACTGGTCAGGGGGTCAGCCCCAGCATTTT
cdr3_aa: CASSYWSGGQPQHF

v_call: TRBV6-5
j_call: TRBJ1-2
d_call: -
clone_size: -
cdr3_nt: TGTGCCAGCAGTTACTTAGGGGCAAACTATGGCTACACCTTC
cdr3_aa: CASSYLGANYGYTF

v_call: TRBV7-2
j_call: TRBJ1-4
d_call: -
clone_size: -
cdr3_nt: TGTGCCAGCAGCAAGGCCCCGGGGGGTGAAAAACTGTTTTTT
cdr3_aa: CASSKAPGGEKLFF

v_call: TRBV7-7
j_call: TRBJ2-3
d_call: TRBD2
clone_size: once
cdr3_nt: TGTGCTAGCAGCCCTGGACTAGCGGGGGGCACAGATACGCAGTATTTT
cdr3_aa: CASSPGLAGGTDTQYF